This TCR beta chain was captured by sequencing in a study of vaccination effects on CD4 cells after COVID-19. Germline V gene lookup returns CDR1 LGHNT and CDR2 FRNRAP. V was clipped by 2 bases and J by 2 bases, with 12 bases between them. This CDR3 spans 16 amino acids. Notes on this clone: The target antigen is unknown.

Following an approximately 11-day culture, CD4+ T cells were purified. Profiling relied on immunoSEQ multiplex PCR, and the TCRdb table lists in-frame clones only, not all of them. The sample carries more than 35,000 clones, approximately 67% recorded once. The chain uses TRBV12-5 and TRBJ1-4; D ambiguous. The clonotype was recovered from a human donor who received a COVID-19 vaccine. The starting material was CD4+ T cells from PBMCs cultured without peptide, obtained before COVID-19 vaccination. The chain's CDR3 is CASGLSPFATNEKLFF. In nucleotides, the CDR3 is TGTGCTAGTGGTTTGTCTCCTTTCGCGACTAATGAAAAACTGTTTTTT.